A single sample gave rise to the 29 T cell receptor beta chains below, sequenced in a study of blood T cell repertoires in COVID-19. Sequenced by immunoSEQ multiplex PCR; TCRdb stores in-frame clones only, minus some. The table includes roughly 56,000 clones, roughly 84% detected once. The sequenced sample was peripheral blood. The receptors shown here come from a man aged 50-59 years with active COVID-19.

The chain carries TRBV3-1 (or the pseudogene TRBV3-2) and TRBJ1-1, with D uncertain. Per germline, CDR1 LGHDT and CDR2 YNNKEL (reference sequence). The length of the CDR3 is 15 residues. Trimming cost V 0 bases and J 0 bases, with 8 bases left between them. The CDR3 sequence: CASSQDFQMNTEAFF. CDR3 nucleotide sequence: TGTGCCAGCAGCCAAGATTTCCAGATGAACACTGAAGCTTTCTTT.

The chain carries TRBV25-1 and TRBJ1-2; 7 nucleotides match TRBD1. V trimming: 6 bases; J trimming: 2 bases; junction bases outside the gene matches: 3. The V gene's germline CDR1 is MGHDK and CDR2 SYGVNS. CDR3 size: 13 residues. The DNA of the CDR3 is TGTGCCAGCAGCCGGGACAGCAACTATGGCTACACCTTC. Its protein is CASSRDSNYGYTF.

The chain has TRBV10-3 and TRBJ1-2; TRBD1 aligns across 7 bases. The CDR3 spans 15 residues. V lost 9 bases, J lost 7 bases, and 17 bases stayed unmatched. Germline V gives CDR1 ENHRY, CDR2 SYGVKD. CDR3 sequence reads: CAMTRTSDRSGGYTF. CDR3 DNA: TGTGCCATGACGCGGACGTCGGACAGGAGTGGTGGCTACACCTTC.

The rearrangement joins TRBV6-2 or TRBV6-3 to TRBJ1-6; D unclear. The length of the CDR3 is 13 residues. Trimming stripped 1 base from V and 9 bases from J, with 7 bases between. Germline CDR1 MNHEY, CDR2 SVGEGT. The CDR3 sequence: CASSYFGGSPLHF. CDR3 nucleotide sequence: TGTGCCAGCAGTTACTTTGGAGGTTCACCCCTCCACTTT.

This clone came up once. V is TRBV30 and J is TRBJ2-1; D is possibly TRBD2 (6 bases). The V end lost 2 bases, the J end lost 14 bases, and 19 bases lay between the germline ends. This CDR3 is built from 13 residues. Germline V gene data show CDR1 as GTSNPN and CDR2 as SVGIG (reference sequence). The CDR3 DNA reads TGTGCCTGGAGTTCTGGCGTTGGGACTGGGAAGTTCTTC. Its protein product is CAWSSGVGTGKFF. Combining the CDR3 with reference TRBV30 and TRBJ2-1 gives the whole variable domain SQTIHQWPATLVQPVGSPLSLECTVEGTSNPNLYWYRQAAGRGLQLLFYSVGIGQISSEVPQNLSASRPQDRQFILSSKKLLLSDSGFYLCAWSSGVGTGKFFGPGTRLTVL.

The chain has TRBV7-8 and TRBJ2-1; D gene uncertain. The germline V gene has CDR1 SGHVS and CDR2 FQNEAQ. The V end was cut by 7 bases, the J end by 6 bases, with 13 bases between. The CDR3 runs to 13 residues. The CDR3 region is CASTALGTNEQFF. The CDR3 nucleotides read TGTGCCAGCACCGCCCTCGGTACCAATGAGCAGTTCTTC.

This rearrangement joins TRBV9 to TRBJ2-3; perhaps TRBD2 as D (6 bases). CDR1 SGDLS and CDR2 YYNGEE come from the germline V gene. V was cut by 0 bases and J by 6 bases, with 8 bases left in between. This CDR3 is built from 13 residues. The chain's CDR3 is CASSVGAGDTQYF. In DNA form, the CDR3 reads TGTGCCAGCAGCGTAGGGGCGGGGGATACGCAGTATTTT.

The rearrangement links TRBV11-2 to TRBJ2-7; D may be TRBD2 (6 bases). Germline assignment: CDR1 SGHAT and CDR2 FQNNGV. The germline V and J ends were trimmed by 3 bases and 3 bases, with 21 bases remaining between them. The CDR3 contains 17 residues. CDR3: CASSLHLPGGGDYEQYF. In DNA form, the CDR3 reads TGTGCCAGCAGCTTGCACCTCCCTGGCGGAGGGGACTACGAGCAGTACTTC.

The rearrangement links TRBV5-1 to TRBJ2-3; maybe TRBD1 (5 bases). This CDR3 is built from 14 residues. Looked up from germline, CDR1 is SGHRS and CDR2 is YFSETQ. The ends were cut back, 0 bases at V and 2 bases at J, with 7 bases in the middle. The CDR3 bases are TGCGCCAGCAGCTTGGTACAGGTCACAGATACGCAGTATTTT. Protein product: CASSLVQVTDTQYF.

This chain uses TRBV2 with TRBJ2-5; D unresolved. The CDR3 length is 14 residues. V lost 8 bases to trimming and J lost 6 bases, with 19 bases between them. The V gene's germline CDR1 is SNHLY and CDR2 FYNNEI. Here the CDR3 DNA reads TGTGCCAGCCTCCCTGACACGGTCGTGAAGACCCAGTACTTC. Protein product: CASLPDTVVKTQYF.

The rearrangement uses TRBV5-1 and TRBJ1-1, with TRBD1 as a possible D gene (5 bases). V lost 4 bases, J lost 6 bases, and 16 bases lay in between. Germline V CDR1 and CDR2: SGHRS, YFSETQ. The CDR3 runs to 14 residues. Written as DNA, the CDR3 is TGCGCCAGCAGCGTCTCAGCCTCGGGGGCTGAAGCTTTCTTT. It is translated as CASSVSASGAEAFF.

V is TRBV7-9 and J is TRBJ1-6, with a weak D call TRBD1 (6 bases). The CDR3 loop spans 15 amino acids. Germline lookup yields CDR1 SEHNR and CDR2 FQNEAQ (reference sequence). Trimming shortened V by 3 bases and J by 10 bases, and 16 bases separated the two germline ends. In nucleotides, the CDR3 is TGTGCCAGCAGCTTCAGGGGCCCATTGGAGTCACCCCTCCACTTT. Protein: CASSFRGPLESPLHF.

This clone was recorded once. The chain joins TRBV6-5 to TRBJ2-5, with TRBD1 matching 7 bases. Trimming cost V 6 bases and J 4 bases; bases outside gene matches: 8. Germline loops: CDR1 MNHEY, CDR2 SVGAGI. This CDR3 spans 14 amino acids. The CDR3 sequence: CASRHGTVRETQYF. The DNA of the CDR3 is TGTGCCAGCAGGCATGGGACAGTTCGAGAGACCCAGTACTTC.

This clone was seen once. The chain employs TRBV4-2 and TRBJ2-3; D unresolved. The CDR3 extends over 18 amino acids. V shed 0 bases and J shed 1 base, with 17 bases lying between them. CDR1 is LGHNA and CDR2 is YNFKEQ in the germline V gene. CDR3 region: CASSQETLEYRGTDTQYF. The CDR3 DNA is TGTGCCAGCAGCCAAGAAACCCTGGAATACCGGGGCACAGATACGCAGTATTTT.

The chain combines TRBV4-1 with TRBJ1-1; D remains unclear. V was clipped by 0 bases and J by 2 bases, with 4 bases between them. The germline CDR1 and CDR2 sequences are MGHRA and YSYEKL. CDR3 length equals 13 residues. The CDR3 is CASSQDSNTEAFF. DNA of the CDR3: TGCGCCAGCAGCCAAGATAGTAACACTGAAGCTTTCTTT.

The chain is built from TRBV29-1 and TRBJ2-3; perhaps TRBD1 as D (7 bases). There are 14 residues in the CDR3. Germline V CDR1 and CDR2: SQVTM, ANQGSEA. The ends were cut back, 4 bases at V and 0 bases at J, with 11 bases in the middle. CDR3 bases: TGCAGCGTTGCGGAGGGGGCTAGCACAGATACGCAGTATTTT. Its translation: CSVAEGASTDTQYF.

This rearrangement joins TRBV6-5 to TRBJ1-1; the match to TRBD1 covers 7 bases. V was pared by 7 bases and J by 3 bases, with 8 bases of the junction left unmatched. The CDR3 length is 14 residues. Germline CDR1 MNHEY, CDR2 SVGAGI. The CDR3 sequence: CASTPGTAHTEAFF. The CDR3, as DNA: TGTGCCAGCACTCCCGGGACAGCGCACACTGAAGCTTTCTTT.

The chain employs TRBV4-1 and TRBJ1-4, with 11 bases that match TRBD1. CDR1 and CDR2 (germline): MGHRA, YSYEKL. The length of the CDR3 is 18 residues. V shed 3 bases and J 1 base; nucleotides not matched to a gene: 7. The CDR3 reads CASSQGRDRGGTNEKLFF. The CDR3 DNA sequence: TGCGCCAGCAGCCAGGGTAGGGACAGGGGGGGAACTAATGAAAAACTGTTTTTT.

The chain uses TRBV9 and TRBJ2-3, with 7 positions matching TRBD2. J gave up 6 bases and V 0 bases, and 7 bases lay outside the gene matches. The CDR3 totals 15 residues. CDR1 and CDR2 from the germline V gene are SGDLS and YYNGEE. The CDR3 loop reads CASSVEGPGGDTQYF. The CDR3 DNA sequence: TGTGCCAGCAGCGTAGAGGGGCCCGGGGGGGATACGCAGTATTTT.

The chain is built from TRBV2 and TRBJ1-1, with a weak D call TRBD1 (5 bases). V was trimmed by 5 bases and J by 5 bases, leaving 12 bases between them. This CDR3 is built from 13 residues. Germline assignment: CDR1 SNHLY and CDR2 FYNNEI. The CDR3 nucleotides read TGTGCCAGCAGTACCGGGGGTGTAACTGAAGCTTTCTTT. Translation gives CASSTGGVTEAFF.

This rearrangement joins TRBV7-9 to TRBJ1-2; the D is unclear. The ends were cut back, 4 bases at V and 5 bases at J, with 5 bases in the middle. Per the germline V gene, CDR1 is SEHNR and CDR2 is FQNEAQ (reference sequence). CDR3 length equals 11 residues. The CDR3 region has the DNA TGTGCCAGCAGCTCAGGTTATGGCTACACCTTC. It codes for CASSSGYGYTF. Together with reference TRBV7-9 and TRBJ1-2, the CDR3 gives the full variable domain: DTGVSQNPRHKITKRGQNVTFRCDPISEHNRLYWYRQTLGQGPEFLTYFQNEAQLEKSRLLSDRFSAERPKGSFSTLEIQRTEQGDSAMYLCASSSGYGYTFGSGTRLTVV.

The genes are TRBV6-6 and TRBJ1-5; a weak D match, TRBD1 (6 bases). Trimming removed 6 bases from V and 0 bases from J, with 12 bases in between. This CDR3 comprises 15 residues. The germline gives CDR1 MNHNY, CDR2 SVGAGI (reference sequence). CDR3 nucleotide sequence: TGTGCCAGCAGAGGACAGTTAGATAGCAATCAGCCCCAGCATTTT. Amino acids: CASRGQLDSNQPQHF.

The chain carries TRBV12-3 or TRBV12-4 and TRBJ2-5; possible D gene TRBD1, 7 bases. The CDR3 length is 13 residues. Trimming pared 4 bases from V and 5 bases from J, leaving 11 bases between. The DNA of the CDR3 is TGTGCCAGCAGTTGGGCAGGGGGGGAGACCCAGTACTTC. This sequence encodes CASSWAGGETQYF.

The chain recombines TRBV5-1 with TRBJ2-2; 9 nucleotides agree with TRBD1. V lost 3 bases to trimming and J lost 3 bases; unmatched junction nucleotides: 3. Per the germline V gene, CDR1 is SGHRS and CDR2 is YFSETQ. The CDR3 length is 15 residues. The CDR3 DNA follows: TGCGCCAGCAGCTCGCGGACAGGGGACACCGGGGAGCTGTTTTTT. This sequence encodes CASSSRTGDTGELFF.

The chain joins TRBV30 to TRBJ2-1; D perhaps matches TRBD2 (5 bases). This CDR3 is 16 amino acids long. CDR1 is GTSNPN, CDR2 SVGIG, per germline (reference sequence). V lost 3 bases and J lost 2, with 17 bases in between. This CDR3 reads CAWSLQRKVAYNEQFF. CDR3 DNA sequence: TGTGCCTGGAGCCTCCAGCGGAAAGTCGCCTACAATGAGCAGTTCTTC.

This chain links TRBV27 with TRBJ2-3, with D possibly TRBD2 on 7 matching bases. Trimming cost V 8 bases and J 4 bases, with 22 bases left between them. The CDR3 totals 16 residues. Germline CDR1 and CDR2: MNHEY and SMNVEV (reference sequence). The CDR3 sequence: CASRGGGAGLADTQYF. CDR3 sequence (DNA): TGTGCCAGCCGAGGAGGGGGGGCGGGACTTGCAGATACGCAGTATTTT.

CDR3 amino acids: CASSPGGGAPYEQYF. CDR3 DNA sequence: TGTGCCAGCAGCCCCGGCGGGGGGGCCCCCTACGAGCAGTACTTC. This chain uses TRBV7-2 with TRBJ2-7, with TRBD2 identical over 9 bases. The CDR3 length is 15 residues. V trimming: 5 bases; J trimming: 2 bases; junction bases outside the gene matches: 7. CDR1 SGHTA and CDR2 FQGNSA come from the germline V gene.

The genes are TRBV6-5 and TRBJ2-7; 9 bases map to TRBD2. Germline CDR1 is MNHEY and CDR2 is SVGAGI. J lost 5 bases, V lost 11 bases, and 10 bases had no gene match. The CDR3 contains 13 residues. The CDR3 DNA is TGTGCCGGTCGTCGCGGGGGGGCCGACGAGCAGTACTTC. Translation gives CAGRRGGADEQYF.

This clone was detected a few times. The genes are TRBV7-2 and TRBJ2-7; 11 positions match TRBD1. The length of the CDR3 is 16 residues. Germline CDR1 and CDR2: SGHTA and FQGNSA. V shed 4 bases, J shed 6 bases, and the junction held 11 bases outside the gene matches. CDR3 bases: TGTGCCAGCAGCTCCCAACCGGGACAGGGGGTGAGCGAGCAGTACTTC. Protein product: CASSSQPGQGVSEQYF.